The clone carrying this T cell receptor beta chain was detected only a few times. TCRdb processed the 5' RACE reads anew with MiXCR; each CDR3 protein has one entry. The repertoire holds around 370,000 distinct CDR3 sequences, with 20% to 25% as singletons. With V trimmed by 5 bases and J by 6 bases, 7 bases remained unmatched. The CDR3 is made up of 15 amino acids. The sample originates from a study of T-cell memory formation after mild COVID-19. V and J are TRBV12-3 or TRBV12-4 and TRBJ1-6, with TRBD1 identical over 7 bases. Sequenced material: PBMCs or a T cell subset sorted from them (not recorded which). The receptor was isolated from an adult woman who had mild COVID-19 (a few samples of this study predate the infection). Cell type and time point are not known. CDR3 in DNA: TGTGCCAGCAGTGGGGACAGCAACATTAATTCACCCCTCCACTTT. As protein: CASSGDSNINSPLHF.